This T cell receptor beta chain was recovered during a study of T cells in Graves' hyperthyroidism and ophthalmopathy. PBMCs were collected from an approximately 10 ml volume of fresh peripheral blood. The germline V and J ends were trimmed by 0 bases and 5 bases, with 7 bases remaining between them. The germline V gene encodes CDR1 WNHNN and CDR2 SYGVQD (reference sequence). CDR3 size: 14 residues. RNA transcripts yielded amplified TCR beta CDR3 regions. The TCR CDR3 was amplified in a first-round RT-PCR using the HTBI primer set. TCRdb recomputed calls from the multiplex PCR reads with MiXCR, one row per CDR3 protein. The table shows around 450,000 distinct CDR3 sequences, with roughly 14% occurring only once. Findings and limits, study-wide: Ophthalmopathy, which appeared later, was predicted by the model a median about 6.8 months before onset. Blood also showed most of the thyroid clonotypes that were expanded above 0.001.

About this clonotype: The target antigen is unknown.

This clonotype originated in a woman aged 18-35 years with Graves' hyperthyroidism. The sequencing input was blood. The chain couples TRBV10-1 to TRBJ2-2; D gene ambiguous. The CDR3 sequence is CASSESLITGELFF. The DNA of the CDR3 is TGCGCCAGCAGTGAGTCCCTAATAACCGGGGAGCTGTTTTTT.